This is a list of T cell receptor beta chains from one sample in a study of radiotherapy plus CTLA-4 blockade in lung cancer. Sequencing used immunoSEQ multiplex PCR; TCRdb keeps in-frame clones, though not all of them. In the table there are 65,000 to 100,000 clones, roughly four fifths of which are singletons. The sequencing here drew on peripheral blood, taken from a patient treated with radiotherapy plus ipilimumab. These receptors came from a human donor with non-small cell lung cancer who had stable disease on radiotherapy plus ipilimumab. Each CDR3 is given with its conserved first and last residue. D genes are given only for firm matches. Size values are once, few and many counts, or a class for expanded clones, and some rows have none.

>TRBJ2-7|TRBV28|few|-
CASSQPYEQYF
TGTGCCAGCAGCCAACCCTACGAGCAGTACTTC
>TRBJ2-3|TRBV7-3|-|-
CASSPGSSTDTQYF
TGTGCCAGCAGCCCCGGGTCTAGCACAGATACGCAGTATTTT
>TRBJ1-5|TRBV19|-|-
CASSLLGNQPQHF
TGTGCCAGTAGTCTCTTGGGCAATCAGCCCCAGCATTTT
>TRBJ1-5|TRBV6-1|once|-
CASTPSGFQPQHF
TGTGCCAGCACCCCTTCGGGGTTTCAGCCCCAGCATTTT
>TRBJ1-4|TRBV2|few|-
CASSDQGWEKLFF
TGTGCCAGCAGTGATCAGGGATGGGAAAAACTGTTTTTT
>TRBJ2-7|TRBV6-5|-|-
CASSYLLREQYF
TGTGCCAGCAGTTATCTCTTACGGGAGCAGTACTTC
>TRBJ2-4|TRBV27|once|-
CASSLSPALAKNIQYF
TGTGCCAGCAGTTTATCCCCGGCTCTAGCCAAAAACATTCAGTACTTC
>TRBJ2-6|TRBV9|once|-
CASSLGGPYRAGANVLTF
TGTGCCAGCAGTTTGGGGGGGCCCTACCGAGCTGGGGCCAACGTCCTGACTTTC
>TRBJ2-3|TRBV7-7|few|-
CASSFQTGDTQYF
TGTGCCAGCAGCTTCCAGACGGGAGATACGCAGTATTTT
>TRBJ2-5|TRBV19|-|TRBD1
CASSSGTGGIQETQYF
TGTGCCAGTAGTAGCGGGACAGGGGGGATCCAAGAGACCCAGTACTTC
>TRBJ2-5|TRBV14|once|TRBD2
CASSRTSGGPNQETQYF
TGTGCCAGCAGTCGGACTAGCGGGGGCCCAAACCAAGAGACCCAGTACTTC
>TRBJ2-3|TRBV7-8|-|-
CASTPGPVRDTQYF
TGTGCCAGCACCCCGGGCCCCGTGAGGGATACGCAGTATTTT
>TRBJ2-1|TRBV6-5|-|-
CASSSLIGGEQFF
TGTGCCAGCAGTTCCCTCATCGGGGGTGAGCAGTTCTTC
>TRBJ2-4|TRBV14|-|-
CASSQPGLNIQYF
TGTGCCAGCAGCCAGCCGGGACTAAACATTCAGTACTTC
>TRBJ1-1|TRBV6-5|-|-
CASRTRALNTEAFF
TGTGCCAGCAGAACAAGGGCCCTGAACACTGAAGCTTTCTTT
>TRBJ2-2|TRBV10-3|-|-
CAISVAGSTGELFF
TGTGCCATCAGTGTTGCGGGGTCCACCGGGGAGCTGTTTTTT
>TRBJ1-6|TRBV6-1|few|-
CASRSGYSSPLHF
TGTGCCAGCAGGTCCGGGTACAGTTCACCCCTCCACTTT
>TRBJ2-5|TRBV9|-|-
CASSFRGELGVETQYF
TGTGCCAGCAGCTTTAGGGGGGAGTTGGGCGTTGAGACCCAGTACTTC
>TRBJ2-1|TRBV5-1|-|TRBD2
CASSLGTSGTNEQFF
TGCGCCAGCAGCTTGGGAACTAGCGGTACCAATGAGCAGTTCTTC
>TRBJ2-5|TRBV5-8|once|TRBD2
CASSWTSGRETQYF
TGTGCCAGCAGCTGGACTAGCGGGAGAGAGACCCAGTACTTC
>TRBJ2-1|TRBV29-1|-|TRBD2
CSVPPMTSGGAGEQFF
TGCAGCGTCCCCCCTATGACTAGCGGGGGGGCTGGTGAGCAGTTCTTC
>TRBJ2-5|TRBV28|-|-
CASSQGFQETQYF
TGTGCCAGCAGCCAGGGGTTCCAAGAGACCCAGTACTTC
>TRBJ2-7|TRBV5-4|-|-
CASSLTQGKQYF
TGTGCCAGCAGCTTAACCCAGGGGAAGCAGTACTTC
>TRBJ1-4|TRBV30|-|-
CAWSQTGSLKGKLFF
TGTGCCTGGAGCCAGACCGGGTCTCTCAAAGGAAAACTGTTTTTT
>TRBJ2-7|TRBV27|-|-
CASWDTSSSYEQYF
TGTGCCAGCTGGGACACGAGTAGCTCCTACGAGCAGTACTTC
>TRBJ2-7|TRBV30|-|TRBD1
CAWTDRGLGEQYF
TGTGCCTGGACTGACAGGGGATTAGGCGAGCAGTACTTC
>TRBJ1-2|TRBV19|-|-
CASSLTDSYGYTF
TGTGCCAGTAGCCTCACGGACAGCTATGGCTACACCTTC
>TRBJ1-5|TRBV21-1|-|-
CASLPSGTLIGVDQGPPQHF
TGTGCCAGCCTACCTTCCGGGACACTCATAGGAGTTGATCAAGGGCCGCCCCAGCATTTT
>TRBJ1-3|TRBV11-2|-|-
CASSFYRAGNTIYF
TGTGCCAGCAGCTTTTATAGGGCAGGAAACACCATATATTTT
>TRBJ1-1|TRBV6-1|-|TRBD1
CASSGGQGTFF
TGTGCCAGCAGTGGGGGACAGGGAACTTTCTTT
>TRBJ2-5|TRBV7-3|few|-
CASSLNWRDTQYF
TGTGCCAGCAGCTTAAACTGGCGGGATACCCAGTACTTC
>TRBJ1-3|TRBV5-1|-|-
CASSLAGDGNTIYF
TGCGCCAGCAGCTTGGCCGGGGATGGAAACACCATATATTTT
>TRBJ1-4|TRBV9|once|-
CASSVKGYNEKLFF
TGTGCCAGCAGCGTAAAGGGGTATAATGAAAAACTGTTTTTT